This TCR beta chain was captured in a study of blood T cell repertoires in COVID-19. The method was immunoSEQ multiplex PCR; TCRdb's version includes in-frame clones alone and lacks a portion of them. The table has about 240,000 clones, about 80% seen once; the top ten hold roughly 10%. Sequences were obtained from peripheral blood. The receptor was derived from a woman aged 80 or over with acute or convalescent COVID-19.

CDR3 sequence: CASSQGAGAPDTQYF. The CDR3 bases are TGCGCCAGCAGCCAAGGCGCGGGGGCCCCAGATACGCAGTATTTT. The chain employs TRBV4-1 and TRBJ2-3; possibly TRBD2 for D (7 bases). Germline V gene sequence: CDR1 MGHRA, CDR2 YSYEKL. Between the trimmed V and J ends, which lost 1 base and 4 bases, there was a span of 12 bases. The CDR3 length is 15 residues.